This T cell receptor (beta chain) comes out of a study of cytomegalovirus exposure and HLA in healthy donors. Overall study results and limits: Diagnosis of cytomegalovirus status made by the classifier reportedly showed high specificity and sensitivity.

As to this clone: What it binds is not known.

Using immunoSEQ multiplex PCR, the repertoire was profiled, and TCRdb retains in-frame clones only, with some absent. This sample carries around 160,000 clones, roughly 84% of them seen once, and the ten largest clones take about 9.4%. CDR1 and CDR2 from the germline V gene are SEHNR and FQNEAQ (reference sequence). V dropped 5 bases and J dropped 3; count of bases not matched to a gene: 4. CDR3 length: 13 amino acids. The TCR originated in a man aged 25-40 years in good health and CMV-seropositive. This sequence joins TRBV7-9 and TRBJ2-7; TRBD1 aligns across 7 bases. Material: PBMCs. CDR3 DNA sequence: TGTGCCAGCAGCCCAGACAGGGACTACGAGCAGTACTTC. Protein: CASSPDRDYEQYF.